Listed here are 29 T cell receptor beta chains from one sample, sequenced in a study of identical twins. Each CDR3 protein gets one entry after TCRdb re-called the 5' RACE reads with MiXCR. Of more than 650,000 distinct CDR3 sequences in the sample, around 6.1% were seen once. The sample consisted of naive T cells sorted from blood. The receptors stem from a man younger than 35 in good health.

In this sample, this clonotype turned up many times. The chain joins TRBV25-1 to TRBJ2-7; the D is unclear. The V and J ends lost 1 base and 1 base respectively, with 8 bases between them. Germline CDR1 and CDR2: MGHDK and SYGVNS. The CDR3 runs to 14 residues. The CDR3 sequence is CASSESQDSYEQYF. DNA for the CDR3: TGTGCCAGCAGTGAATCTCAGGATTCCTACGAGCAGTACTTC.

This clonotype was seen ten or more times. V is TRBV7-9 and J is TRBJ1-4, with 9 bases fitting TRBD1. Germline V gene lookup returns CDR1 SEHNR and CDR2 FQNEAQ (reference sequence). The CDR3 contains 15 residues. With V trimmed by 5 bases and J by 2 bases, 3 bases remained unmatched. CDR3: CASSDTGGTNEKLFF. The CDR3 DNA sequence: TGTGCCAGCAGCGATACAGGGGGCACTAATGAAAAACTGTTTTTT.

This clonotype was recorded many times. The chain links TRBV6-1 to TRBJ1-5, with D possibly matching TRBD1 (5 bases). The germline V gene encodes CDR1 MNHNS and CDR2 SASEGT. The V end was cut by 10 bases, the J end by 2 bases, with 21 bases between. The CDR3 runs 16 residues. CDR3 sequence (DNA): TGTGCCACCAGAGCTAGAGCGGCGGGGGGCAATCAGCCCCAGCATTTT. As protein: CATRARAAGGNQPQHF.

This clonotype was detected many times. The chain is built from TRBV29-1 and TRBJ2-4; 7 bases fit TRBD1. Per germline, CDR1 SQVTM and CDR2 ANQGSEA. The CDR3 has 14 residues. With 6 bases clipped from V and 7 bases from J, the junction kept 12 bases outside the gene matches. The CDR3 loop is CSVGDTGASNIQYF. The CDR3 coding sequence is TGCAGCGTGGGGGACACAGGGGCAAGTAACATTCAGTACTTC. Full variable domain (missing parts from reference TRBV29-1 and TRBJ2-4): SAVISQKPSRDICQRGTSLTIQCQVDSQVTMMFWYRQQPGQSLTLIATANQGSEATYESGFVIDKFPISRPNLTFSTLTVSNMSPEDSSIYLCSVGDTGASNIQYFGAGTRLSVL.

Many counts were recorded for this clonotype. The chain has TRBV12-3 or TRBV12-4 and TRBJ2-5, with D perhaps TRBD1 (6 bases). The CDR3 contains 15 residues. Between the trimmed V and J ends, which lost 5 bases and 0 bases, there was a span of 13 bases. The DNA of the CDR3 is TGTGCCAGCAGTCCAGGGGACAAGTACCAAGAGACCCAGTACTTC. Protein: CASSPGDKYQETQYF.

At least ten counts were recorded for this clonotype. This chain links TRBV7-2 with TRBJ1-5, with D uncertain. Germline CDR1 reads SGHTA; CDR2 reads FQGNSA. The CDR3 consists of 13 residues. V lost 0 bases and J lost 7, with 7 bases in between. CDR3 in DNA: TGTGCCAGCAGCTTAGCGAGGTACCAGCCCCAGCATTTT. Translated, it gives CASSLARYQPQHF. The entire variable domain, with the rest obtained from reference TRBV7-2 and TRBJ1-5, is as follows: GAGVSQSPSNKVTEKGKDVELRCDPISGHTALYWYRQSLGQGLEFLIYFQGNSAPDKSGLPSDRFSAERTGGSVSTLTIQRTQQEDSAVYLCASSLARYQPQHFGDGTRLSIL.

This chain uses TRBV4-3 with TRBJ2-1, with D unclear. The germline V gene has CDR1 LGHNA and CDR2 YSLEER. The CDR3 length is 13 residues. V lost 0 bases and J 11 bases, leaving 11 bases between the germline ends. This chain's CDR3 is CASSQDLSAQQFF. The DNA of the CDR3 is TGCGCCAGCAGCCAAGATTTATCGGCCCAGCAGTTCTTC.

This clonotype was seen only a few times. V usage is TRBV3-1 and J usage is TRBJ2-1, with 8 bases matching TRBD1. Germline trimming cut 0 bases from V and 6 bases from J; bases unmatched to any gene: 10. CDR1 is LGHDT, CDR2 YNNKEL, per germline (reference sequence). This CDR3 has 17 residues. The DNA for the CDR3 is TGTGCCAGCAGCCAAGAAGGAGGCAGGGGGCTCATCAATGAGCAGTTCTTC. Translating gives CASSQEGGRGLINEQFF.

This clonotype appeared many times. This rearrangement joins TRBV10-3 to TRBJ2-1, with 9 positions matching TRBD2. V lost 0 bases to trimming and J lost 7 bases; unmatched junction nucleotides: 16. Germline loops: CDR1 ENHRY, CDR2 SYGVKD. This CDR3 comprises 19 residues. CDR3 in amino acids: CAISESENFAGGPQNEQFF. The CDR3 DNA is TGTGCCATCAGTGAGTCGGAAAACTTCGCGGGAGGGCCGCAGAATGAGCAGTTCTTC.

This rearrangement joins TRBV11-2 to TRBJ2-5, with 8 bases lining up with TRBD2. CDR3 length equals 14 residues. Germline CDR1 is SGHAT and CDR2 is FQNNGV. Losses at the gene ends were 5 bases for V and 4 bases for J; bases not matched to a gene: 6. The CDR3 DNA reads as TGTGCCAGCAGCACCGAAGCGGGAGTAGAGACCCAGTACTTC. Its translation is CASSTEAGVETQYF.

This clonotype was counted ten times or more. The V and J genes are TRBV20-1 and TRBJ2-1; 8 bases fit TRBD2. J was trimmed by 2 bases and V by 1 base; bases with no gene match: 10. CDR1 is DFQATT and CDR2 is SNEGSKA in the germline V gene (reference sequence). This CDR3 spans 17 amino acids. The CDR3 loop reads CSARARSAGGTYNEQFF. CDR3 DNA: TGCAGTGCTAGAGCTCGGTCGGCGGGAGGAACCTACAATGAGCAGTTCTTC.

In this sample, this clonotype turned up a few times. The chain is built from TRBV21-1 and TRBJ2-7. TRBV21-1 is deemed a pseudogene. The CDR3 extends over 9 amino acids. This CDR3 is CASLGEQYV. Written as DNA, the CDR3 is TGTGCCAGCCTCGGGGAGCAGTACGTC.

Ten or more counts support this clonotype. This chain's CDR3 is CASSNRGEGNSPLHF. The CDR3 coding sequence is TGCGCCAGCAGCAACAGGGGTGAGGGAAATTCACCCCTCCACTTT. The V and J genes are TRBV5-1 and TRBJ1-6; 7 bases fit TRBD1. V lost 4 bases to trimming and J lost 7 bases; unmatched junction nucleotides: 8. The CDR3 has 15 amino acids. Looked up from germline, CDR1 is SGHRS and CDR2 is YFSETQ.

This clonotype has only a few counts. The rearrangement uses TRBV2 and TRBJ2-7, with TRBD2 matching over 14 bases. J gave up 4 bases and V 7 bases, and 6 bases lay outside the gene matches. The CDR3 spans 15 residues. Per germline, CDR1 SNHLY and CDR2 FYNNEI. CDR3 sequence: CASIRLAGGGYEQYF. Written as DNA, the CDR3 is TGTGCCAGCATAAGACTAGCGGGAGGGGGATACGAGCAGTACTTC. Filled out from reference TRBV2 and TRBJ2-7, the complete variable domain reads EPEVTQTPSHQVTQMGQEVILRCVPISNHLYFYWYRQILGQKVEFLVSFYNNEISEKSEIFDDQFSVERPDGSNFTLKIRSTKLEDSAMYFCASIRLAGGGYEQYFGPGTRLTVT.

The chain recombines TRBV28 with TRBJ1-6, with D possibly TRBD1 on 6 matching bases. V was cut by 3 bases and J by 2 bases, with 17 bases left in between. The CDR3 loop spans 18 amino acids. Germline V CDR1 and CDR2: MDHEN, SYDVKM. CDR3 region: CASSFPGQTSTYNSPLHF. CDR3 nucleotides: TGTGCCAGCAGTTTCCCCGGACAGACCTCCACCTATAATTCACCCCTCCACTTT.

The V and J genes are TRBV5-5 and TRBJ2-1; 12 nucleotides align to TRBD2. The CDR3 spans 16 residues. Germline V gene sequence: CDR1 SGHKS, CDR2 YYEKEE (reference sequence). The ends lost 3 bases at V and 8 bases at J; junction bases unmatched: 9. The CDR3 protein is CASSYELAGGWDEQFF. The DNA of the CDR3 is TGTGCCAGCAGCTACGAACTAGCGGGAGGTTGGGATGAGCAGTTCTTC.

This clonotype was detected many times. V usage is TRBV20-1 and J usage is TRBJ1-5; 10 positions agree with TRBD1. The germline gives CDR1 DFQATT, CDR2 SNEGSKA (reference sequence). V lost 1 base to trimming and J lost 5 bases; unmatched junction nucleotides: 2. The CDR3 totals 14 residues. CDR3 in amino acids: CSARGTGGDQPQHF. CDR3 DNA sequence: TGCAGTGCTAGAGGGACAGGGGGGGATCAGCCCCAGCATTTT.

This clonotype appeared a few times. The rearrangement uses TRBV5-1 and TRBJ1-1; no clear D. V lost 6 bases and J 5 bases, leaving 14 bases between the germline ends. The CDR3 contains 13 residues. Looked up from germline, CDR1 is SGHRS and CDR2 is YFSETQ. The CDR3 is CASNAEVETEAFF. CDR3 nucleotides: TGCGCCAGCAACGCCGAGGTGGAGACTGAAGCTTTCTTT.

This clonotype was detected ten times or more. The gene calls are TRBV12-5 and TRBJ2-1; D is perhaps TRBD2 (6 bases). The germline CDR1 and CDR2 sequences are LGHNT and FRNRAP. V lost 7 bases to trimming and J lost 4 bases, with 20 bases between them. This CDR3 is 16 amino acids long. CDR3 protein: CASARSGGSTYNEQFF. The CDR3 DNA follows: TGTGCTAGTGCCCGTTCCGGGGGTAGCACATACAATGAGCAGTTCTTC. The full variable domain, with the rest looked up from reference TRBV12-5 and TRBJ2-1, is DARVTQTPRHKVTEMGQEVTMRCQPILGHNTVFWYRQTMMQGLELLAYFRNRAPLDDSGMPKDRFSAEMPDATLATLKIQPSEPRDSAVYFCASARSGGSTYNEQFFGPGTRLTVL.

This clonotype has a count of ten or more. The rearrangement joins TRBV20-1 to TRBJ2-7; D is perhaps TRBD1 (6 bases). The ends were cut back, 5 bases at V and 2 bases at J, with 16 bases in the middle. Germline V gene lookup returns CDR1 DFQATT and CDR2 SNEGSKA (reference sequence). The CDR3 has 14 residues. The CDR3 coding sequence is TGCAGTGCTCTGAACGTACGGGACACCTACGAGCAGTACTTC. Protein sequence: CSALNVRDTYEQYF.

The V gene is TRBV28, the J gene TRBJ2-3; D is unclear. Deletions cut 9 bases from V and 2 bases from J, with 15 bases between. The germline CDR1 and CDR2 sequences are MDHEN and SYDVKM. The CDR3 consists of 14 residues. CDR3 nucleotides: TGTGCCAGTGGAGCCAGGAAACACACAGATACGCAGTATTTT. It codes for CASGARKHTDTQYF.

This clonotype showed up many times. This chain joins TRBV29-1 and TRBJ2-5; D might be TRBD1 (5 bases). Trimming pared 4 bases from V and 5 bases from J, leaving 11 bases between. CDR1 and CDR2 (germline): SQVTM, ANQGSEA. This CDR3 contains 12 residues. CDR3 region: CSVAPGLETQYF. For the CDR3, the DNA is TGCAGCGTTGCCCCAGGGCTTGAGACCCAGTACTTC. Full variable domain (outside the CDR3, taken from reference TRBV29-1 and TRBJ2-5): SAVISQKPSRDICQRGTSLTIQCQVDSQVTMMFWYRQQPGQSLTLIATANQGSEATYESGFVIDKFPISRPNLTFSTLTVSNMSPEDSSIYLCSVAPGLETQYFGPGTRLLVL.

This clonotype has ten or more counts. The chain recombines TRBV12-3 or TRBV12-4 with TRBJ2-5; D uncertain. The germline V and J ends were trimmed by 7 bases and 0 bases, with 15 bases remaining between them. This CDR3 is 15 amino acids long. The CDR3 DNA reads TGTGCCAGCACCGGCTCCAAGACACACCAAGAGACCCAGTACTTC. This translates into CASTGSKTHQETQYF.

This clonotype was recorded at least ten times. This chain uses TRBV10-3 with TRBJ2-2; D tentatively fits TRBD1 or TRBD2 (5 bases each). CDR1 is ENHRY and CDR2 is SYGVKD in the germline V gene. The V and J ends lost 5 bases and 3 bases respectively, with 16 bases between them. There are 16 residues in the CDR3. Here the CDR3 reads CAISWDGQRDTGELFF. The CDR3 nucleotides read TGTGCCATCAGTTGGGACGGACAACGGGACACCGGGGAGCTGTTTTTT.

This clonotype came up many times. This chain links TRBV12-3 or TRBV12-4 with TRBJ1-2; 8 nucleotides align to TRBD1. The CDR3 spans 14 residues. The J segment lost 3 bases and the V segment lost 6 bases, leaving 6 bases of the junction unmatched. The CDR3 reads CASRLPGQDYGYTF. The CDR3 DNA reads TGTGCCAGCAGACTCCCGGGACAGGACTATGGCTACACCTTC.

The chain has TRBV7-9 and TRBJ1-2; the D is unclear. Germline CDR1 is SEHNR and CDR2 is FQNEAQ (reference sequence). Trimming took 1 base from V and 8 from J, leaving 11 bases between them. This CDR3 is built from 13 residues. The CDR3 DNA reads TGTGCCAGCAGCTTAGTTGCACTTCAGGGCTACACCTTC. It specifies CASSLVALQGYTF.

This clonotype was observed many times. This sequence joins TRBV20-1 and TRBJ2-1; 9 bases line up with TRBD2. The CDR3 is made up of 15 amino acids. The ends lost 3 bases at V and 6 bases at J; junction bases unmatched: 9. Germline CDR1 DFQATT, CDR2 SNEGSKA (reference sequence). The CDR3 protein is CSARPGLALANEQFF. For the CDR3, the DNA is TGCAGTGCTAGGCCGGGACTAGCTCTAGCCAATGAGCAGTTCTTC.

This clonotype was counted ten times or more. The V call is TRBV21-1, the J call TRBJ2-7; the DNA was not compared with TRBD1, the D call given in the table. TRBV21-1 is shown as a pseudogene. CDR3 size: 16 residues. CDR3 region: CASSITGTHRVREQYV. The CDR3 coding sequence is TGTGCCAGCAGCATCACCGGGACACACCGTGTCCGCGAGCAGTACGTC.

This sequence joins TRBV7-3 and TRBJ1-2, with 9 bases identical to TRBD1. The CDR3 has 14 residues. V gave up 5 bases and J gave up 4 bases; unmatched junction bases: 5. Germline V CDR1 and CDR2: SGHTA, FQGTGA. As DNA, the CDR3 is TGTGCCAGCAGCCGGGGGACAGGGCTCTATGGCTACACCTTC. It codes for CASSRGTGLYGYTF.